The 28 T cell receptor beta chains listed next were all sequenced from one sample in a study of blood T cell repertoires in COVID-19. Profiled with immunoSEQ multiplex PCR; TCRdb holds only in-frame clones, not every one. The sample has some 150,000 clones; about nine tenths are singletons. Specimen: peripheral blood. Receptors were obtained from a woman in her fifties or sixties with active or convalescent COVID-19.

The gene calls are TRBV14 and TRBJ2-4, with no clear D. V was cut by 9 bases and J by 5 bases, with 14 bases left in between. Germline CDR1 is SGHDN and CDR2 is FVKESK. This CDR3 contains 13 residues. The CDR3 sequence: CASSAVPENIQYF. For the CDR3, the DNA is TGTGCCAGTTCCGCAGTCCCAGAAAACATTCAGTACTTC.

The J gene is TRBJ2-1, the V gene TRBV25-1, with TRBD1 matching over 11 bases. J gave up 7 bases and V 3 bases, and 14 bases lay outside the gene matches. This CDR3 has 18 amino acids. Germline CDR1 is MGHDK and CDR2 is SYGVNS. The CDR3 here is CASSDWVQGQGAGNEQFF. As DNA, the CDR3 is TGTGCCAGCAGTGACTGGGTCCAAGGACAGGGGGCGGGGAATGAGCAGTTCTTC. The full variable domain, with the rest looked up from reference TRBV25-1 and TRBJ2-1, is EADIYQTPRYLVIGTGKKITLECSQTMGHDKMYWYQQDPGMELHLIHYSYGVNSTEKGDLSSESTVSRIRTEHFPLTLESARPSHTSQYLCASSDWVQGQGAGNEQFFGPGTRLTVL.

The chain carries TRBV6-5 and TRBJ2-5; D is undetermined. CDR1 is MNHEY and CDR2 is SVGAGI in the germline V gene. Trimming took 0 bases from V and 4 from J, leaving 9 bases between them. The CDR3 covers 14 residues. The CDR3 nucleotides read TGTGCCAGCAGTTACTCGAACCAGCGAGAGACCCAGTACTTC. Translation gives CASSYSNQRETQYF.

The chain carries TRBV4-3 and TRBJ1-2; D not certain. CDR1 and CDR2 from the germline V gene are LGHNA and YSLEER. The CDR3 has 13 amino acids. V was pared by 2 bases and J by 5 bases, with 9 bases between. The chain's CDR3 is CASSQREGYGYTF. CDR3 in DNA: TGCGCCAGCAGCCAACGGGAGGGATATGGCTACACCTTC.

This chain joins TRBV18 and TRBJ2-2; tentatively, D is TRBD2 (5 bases). CDR3 length: 16 amino acids. The germline V gene has CDR1 KGHSH and CDR2 LQKENI. Trimming removed 3 bases at V and 5 bases at J, with 16 bases between. CDR3 residues: CASSPPGGGRTGELFF. CDR3 in DNA: TGTGCCAGCTCACCTCCCGGAGGAGGTCGGACCGGGGAGCTGTTTTTT.

The chain links TRBV7-9 to TRBJ2-3; TRBD2 aligns across 11 bases. The CDR3 length is 16 residues. Germline V gene lookup returns CDR1 SEHNR and CDR2 FQNEAQ (reference sequence). The junction had 6 bases not matched to a gene; V was cut back by 5 bases and J by 2 bases. This chain's CDR3 is CASSPGTSGSTDTQYF. The CDR3 DNA reads TGTGCCAGCAGCCCGGGGACTAGCGGCTCCACAGATACGCAGTATTTT. Supplemented by reference TRBV7-9 and TRBJ2-3, the full variable domain reads DTGVSQNPRHKITKRGQNVTFRCDPISEHNRLYWYRQTLGQGPEFLTYFQNEAQLEKSRLLSDRFSAERPKGSFSTLEIQRTEQGDSAMYLCASSPGTSGSTDTQYFGPGTRLTVL.

The rearrangement uses TRBV19 and TRBJ1-2; D call uncertain. From germline, CDR1 is LNHDA and CDR2 SQIVND (reference sequence). This CDR3 contains 14 residues. V was pared by 10 bases and J by 4 bases, with 19 bases between. CDR3 DNA sequence: TGTGCCACCTCAGATCCGCCTAGATTCTATGGCTACACCTTC. It encodes CATSDPPRFYGYTF.

The chain combines TRBV7-2 with TRBJ2-1; 10 bases match TRBD2. This CDR3 is 16 amino acids long. The germline V gene encodes CDR1 SGHTA and CDR2 FQGNSA. Trimming cost V 1 base and J 3 bases; bases outside gene matches: 3. CDR3 sequence reads: CASSLVAGGSYNEQFF. DNA for the CDR3: TGTGCCAGCAGCTTAGTAGCGGGGGGAAGCTACAATGAGCAGTTCTTC.

The gene calls are TRBV10-2 and TRBJ2-3; 12 bases are a match to TRBD2. This CDR3 is 19 amino acids long. Germline values: CDR1 WSHSY, CDR2 SAAADI. The J segment lost 0 bases and the V segment lost 1 base, leaving 8 bases of the junction unmatched. CDR3 sequence (DNA): TGCGCCAGCAGTGAGTTCCCGACTAGCGGGGGCCTAAGCACAGATACGCAGTATTTT. Translating it yields CASSEFPTSGGLSTDTQYF.

The gene calls are TRBV5-6 and TRBJ1-5, with D possibly being TRBD1 (5 bases). CDR3 length: 14 residues. In germline, CDR1 is SGHDT, CDR2 YYEEEE. Trimming left V 0 bases short and J 6 bases short, with 10 bases between. The CDR3 loop is CASSLGRVGQPQHF. DNA for the CDR3: TGTGCCAGCAGCTTGGGCAGGGTAGGTCAGCCCCAGCATTTT.

The chain joins TRBV19 to TRBJ2-5; unclear D gene. Germline CDR1 and CDR2: LNHDA and SQIVND (reference sequence). The V end was cut by 6 bases, the J end by 5 bases, with 19 bases between. The CDR3 spans 15 residues. In DNA, the CDR3 is TGTGCCAGTAGCCCCGTGGGCTCTATGAAGGAGACCCAGTACTTC. Amino acid sequence: CASSPVGSMKETQYF. Full variable domain (rest looked up from reference TRBV19 and TRBJ2-5): DGGITQSPKYLFRKEGQNVTLSCEQNLNHDAMYWYRQDPGQGLRLIYYSQIVNDFQKGDIAEGYSVSREKKESFPLTVTSAQKNPTAFYLCASSPVGSMKETQYFGPGTRLLVL.

This chain joins TRBV19 and TRBJ1-2; TRBD1 matches 7 bases. Germline lookup yields CDR1 LNHDA and CDR2 SQIVND (reference sequence). The CDR3 has 15 amino acids. The V gene end was trimmed by 6 bases and the J gene end by 0 bases; junction bases not matched to a gene: 7. CDR3 in amino acids: CASSTTGAANYGYTF. The CDR3 DNA is TGTGCCAGTAGCACTACAGGGGCCGCTAACTATGGCTACACCTTC.

V is TRBV18 and J is TRBJ2-1; D perhaps matches TRBD2 (5 bases). The CDR3 contains 13 residues. The ends were cut back, 6 bases at V and 8 bases at J, with 14 bases in the middle. The germline V gene has CDR1 KGHSH and CDR2 LQKENI. In DNA form, the CDR3 reads TGTGCCAGCTCCGCACGAGTCGGGGATGAGCAGTTCTTC. This sequence encodes CASSARVGDEQFF.

The chain links TRBV6-5 to TRBJ1-3; D not resolved. Trimming pared 5 bases from V and 2 bases from J, leaving 13 bases between. The CDR3 has 15 residues. Germline assignment: CDR1 MNHEY and CDR2 SVGAGI. Written as DNA, the CDR3 is TGTGCCAGCAGTCCGGACTGGATGGCTGGAAACACCATATATTTT. This gives the protein CASSPDWMAGNTIYF.

A few counts support this clone. The V gene is TRBV30, the J gene TRBJ1-3; TRBD1 is a possible D gene (5 bases). The CDR3 runs 14 residues. V dropped 3 bases and J dropped 0 bases, with 9 bases sitting between them. Germline CDR1 and CDR2: GTSNPN and SVGIG (reference sequence). The CDR3 sequence is CAWRQDPSGNTIYF. CDR3 DNA sequence: TGTGCCTGGAGACAGGACCCCTCTGGAAACACCATATATTTT. The full variable domain, its missing parts supplied by reference TRBV30 and TRBJ1-3, is SQTIHQWPATLVQPVGSPLSLECTVEGTSNPNLYWYRQAAGRGLQLLFYSVGIGQISSEVPQNLSASRPQDRQFILSSKKLLLSDSGFYLCAWRQDPSGNTIYFGEGSWLTVV.

The chain recombines TRBV5-1 with TRBJ1-2; 9 bases line up with TRBD1. The germline V gene encodes CDR1 SGHRS and CDR2 YFSETQ. The V and J ends lost 0 bases and 1 base, in that order; junction bases with no gene match: 7. The CDR3 contains 17 residues. The CDR3 protein is CASSLEGDRGDNYGYTF. For the CDR3, the DNA is TGCGCCAGCAGCTTGGAGGGCGACAGGGGGGATAACTATGGCTACACCTTC. Full variable domain (remainder filled in from reference TRBV5-1 and TRBJ1-2): KAGVTQTPRYLIKTRGQQVTLSCSPISGHRSVSWYQQTPGQGLQFLFEYFSETQRNKGNFPGRFSGRQFSNSRSEMNVSTLELGDSALYLCASSLEGDRGDNYGYTFGSGTRLTVV.

The V call is TRBV19, the J call TRBJ1-4; 7 bases are shared with TRBD1. The J segment lost 5 bases and the V segment lost 5 bases, leaving 5 bases of the junction unmatched. Germline loops: CDR1 LNHDA, CDR2 SQIVND (reference sequence). The CDR3 contains 14 residues. CDR3 sequence reads: CASSLTGLNEKLFF. The CDR3 nucleotides are TGTGCCAGTAGTTTGACAGGGTTGAATGAAAAACTGTTTTTT.

The chain carries TRBV10-3 and TRBJ2-1, with TRBD2 matching 10 bases. The CDR3 is 15 amino acids. CDR1 and CDR2 (germline): ENHRY, SYGVKD. The junction had 10 bases not matched to a gene; V was cut back by 7 bases and J by 7 bases. CDR3 in DNA: TGTGCCATCACCCCGGGACTAGCGTCTACTAATGAGCAGTTCTTC. This encodes CAITPGLASTNEQFF.

The V gene is TRBV10-3, the J gene TRBJ2-2; 9 positions match TRBD1. This CDR3 has 14 residues. The junction had 7 bases not matched to a gene; V was cut back by 10 bases and J by 4 bases. Germline V lookup: CDR1 ENHRY, CDR2 SYGVKD. CDR3 DNA: TGTGCCACGATACAGGGGGCGCTCACCGGGGAGCTGTTTTTT. Its protein product is CATIQGALTGELFF.

The CDR3 bases are TGTGCCAGCAGTTTACGCGGACAGGGGAACACTGAAGCTTTCTTT. It encodes CASSLRGQGNTEAFF. This chain links TRBV27 with TRBJ1-1, with 8 positions matching TRBD1. Per the germline V gene, CDR1 is MNHEY and CDR2 is SMNVEV (reference sequence). Trimming cost V 2 bases and J 1 base; bases outside gene matches: 3. The CDR3 is 15 amino acids.

The chain joins TRBV10-3 to TRBJ2-7; D call uncertain. Germline values: CDR1 ENHRY, CDR2 SYGVKD. CDR3 length: 14 residues. Trimming took 3 bases from V and 3 from J, leaving 12 bases between them. Here the CDR3 DNA reads TGTGCCATCAGTGATGGGCAGGCCGTCTACGAGCAGTACTTC. Its translation: CAISDGQAVYEQYF.

V usage is TRBV2 and J usage is TRBJ1-1; 11 bases align to TRBD1. V was pared by 9 bases and J by 4 bases, with 1 base of the junction left unmatched. The CDR3 extends over 12 amino acids. Germline V gene sequence: CDR1 SNHLY, CDR2 FYNNEI. The CDR3 DNA reads TGTGCCAGGGGACAGGGGGGCACTGAAGCTTTCTTT. As protein: CARGQGGTEAFF.

J is TRBJ2-2 and V is TRBV30; D is undetermined. Germline CDR1 and CDR2: GTSNPN and SVGIG (reference sequence). This CDR3 spans 15 amino acids. The V end lost 2 bases, the J end lost 4 bases, and 14 bases lay between the germline ends. CDR3 protein: CAWSSKSSVTGELFF. In nucleotides, the CDR3 is TGTGCCTGGAGTTCTAAATCGAGCGTCACCGGGGAGCTGTTTTTT.

This clone appeared a single time. This chain uses TRBV6-6 with TRBJ1-6; D may be TRBD1 (5 bases). V gave up 5 bases and J gave up 5 bases, with 19 bases separating them. This CDR3 comprises 17 residues. Germline CDR1 MNHNY, CDR2 SVGAGI (reference sequence). The CDR3 is CASSPRGILGDNSPLHF. DNA for the CDR3: TGTGCCAGCAGTCCCCGGGGGATACTCGGAGATAATTCACCCCTCCACTTT.

This clone was observed at least ten times. This chain uses TRBV27 with TRBJ2-1; 7 positions match TRBD2. V shed 5 bases, J shed 14 bases, and the junction held 9 bases outside the gene matches. This CDR3 is built from 12 residues. Germline CDR1 MNHEY, CDR2 SMNVEV (reference sequence). The CDR3: CASSKMGGVEFF. CDR3 in DNA: TGTGCCAGCAGTAAAATGGGGGGGGTGGAGTTCTTC.

This chain joins TRBV14 and TRBJ2-2, with D unclear. The V gene lost 0 bases and the J gene lost 6 bases, with 8 bases spanning the gap. Germline V gives CDR1 SGHDN, CDR2 FVKESK. The CDR3 runs 14 residues. CDR3 loop: CASSQDRVAGELFF. The CDR3 region has the DNA TGTGCCAGCAGCCAAGACCGCGTTGCCGGGGAGCTGTTTTTT.

The J gene is TRBJ1-1, the V gene TRBV7-8; D remains unclear. With 5 bases removed from V and 3 bases from J, the gap between germline ends came to 4 bases. The CDR3 is made up of 11 amino acids. Germline CDR1 SGHVS, CDR2 FQNEAQ. Here the CDR3 reads CASSADTEAFF. The CDR3 coding sequence is TGTGCCAGCAGCGCGGACACTGAAGCTTTCTTT.

The chain combines TRBV9 with TRBJ1-5; D is unclear. The CDR3 has 14 amino acids. Germline CDR1 reads SGDLS; CDR2 reads YYNGEE. V shed 3 bases and J shed 2 bases, with 9 bases lying between them. The CDR3, as DNA: TGTGCCAGCAGCGAAGGGAGCGGCAATCAGCCCCAGCATTTT. As protein: CASSEGSGNQPQHF.